This TCR beta chain was sequenced for a study of response to subunit inactivated influenza vaccine. TCRdb redid the calling of the RT-PCR reads with MiXCR, one entry per CDR3 protein. This sample has 500,000 or so distinct CDR3 sequences; approximately 15% occur once, and the top ten carry less than 4%. This CDR3 has 13 amino acids. Trimming removed 4 bases at V and 1 base at J, with 4 bases between. CDR1 is LGHDT, CDR2 YNNKEL, per germline (reference sequence). To note about this clonotype: A much bigger clone sits one base away, suggesting this may be a read error.

Here the sequenced sample was CD4+ T cells sorted from PBMCs, taken less than 30 months after vaccination. The source of this sequence is a man aged 50 to 69 who received an inactivated influenza vaccine. The chain joins TRBV3-1 to TRBJ2-2; D unclear. The CDR3 nucleotides read TGTGCCAGCAGCCCTATGAACACCGGGGAGCTGTTTTTT. It specifies CASSPMNTGELFF.